A single sample gave rise to the 22 T cell receptor beta chains below, sequenced in a study of blood T cell repertoires in COVID-19. Profiled with immunoSEQ multiplex PCR; TCRdb holds only in-frame clones, not every one. Here the sample spans over 130,000 clones, approximately 90% being singletons. Sample: peripheral blood. The receptors derive from a woman of 80 years or more with acute or convalescent COVID-19.

The V call is TRBV2, the J call TRBJ2-7; a weak D match, TRBD2 (6 bases). Trimming removed 4 bases from V and 4 bases from J, with 8 bases in between. In germline, CDR1 is SNHLY, CDR2 FYNNEI. The CDR3 is 12 amino acids. The CDR3 loop is CASSVGGYEQYF. CDR3 coding DNA: TGTGCCAGCAGTGTCGGGGGATACGAGCAGTACTTC.

The chain joins TRBV6-5 to TRBJ2-1; 9 nucleotides align to TRBD2. The germline V gene has CDR1 MNHEY and CDR2 SVGAGI. The CDR3 is 14 amino acids. Trimming removed 5 bases from V and 4 bases from J; junction bases left unmatched: 3. The CDR3 nucleotides are TGTGCCAGCAGTCCGGGACTAGCATACAATGAGCAGTTCTTC. Its translation is CASSPGLAYNEQFF.

The rearrangement links TRBV27 to TRBJ1-2, with 10 nucleotides matching TRBD1. V gave up 5 bases and J gave up 8 bases; unmatched junction bases: 11. Looked up from germline, CDR1 is MNHEY and CDR2 is SMNVEV (reference sequence). This CDR3 has 15 residues. The chain's CDR3 is CASSRQGAEAGGYTF. As DNA, the CDR3 is TGTGCCAGCAGTAGACAGGGGGCTGAGGCGGGCGGCTACACCTTC.

This CDR3 reads CASSSLYDRANAEAFF. The CDR3 coding sequence is TGTGCCAGCAGTTCCTTATATGACAGGGCTAATGCTGAAGCTTTCTTT. This chain connects TRBV6-5 to TRBJ1-1; 7 bases are a match to TRBD1. The CDR3 runs to 16 residues. Trimming took 4 bases from V and 6 from J; bases not matched to a gene: 14. The germline V gene has CDR1 MNHEY and CDR2 SVGAGI.

The V gene is TRBV9, the J gene TRBJ2-1; D is ambiguous. Germline CDR1 and CDR2: SGDLS and YYNGEE. Deletions cut 0 bases from V and 0 bases from J, with 7 bases between. This CDR3 is 15 amino acids long. In DNA form, the CDR3 reads TGTGCCAGCAGCGTAGATGCACTCTCCTACAATGAGCAGTTCTTC. Its translation is CASSVDALSYNEQFF. Complete variable domain (other parts from reference TRBV9 and TRBJ2-1): DSGVTQTPKHLITATGQRVTLRCSPRSGDLSVYWYQQSLDQGLQFLIQYYNGEERAKGNILERFSAQQFPDLHSELNLSSLELGDSALYFCASSVDALSYNEQFFGPGTRLTVL.

The chain couples TRBV19 to TRBJ1-1; 8 bases map to TRBD1. V gave up 4 bases and J gave up 1 base; unmatched junction bases: 5. The CDR3 length is 15 residues. The germline V gene encodes CDR1 LNHDA and CDR2 SQIVND (reference sequence). The DNA of the CDR3 is TGTGCCAGTAGTAGCAGGGGGCTGGAGAACACTGAAGCTTTCTTT. Protein product: CASSSRGLENTEAFF.

This chain uses TRBV18 with TRBJ1-5; 8 bases agree with TRBD1. V gave up 4 bases and J gave up 4 bases; unmatched junction bases: 3. The CDR3 has 14 amino acids. CDR1 is KGHSH, CDR2 LQKENI, per germline. CDR3 nucleotide sequence: TGTGCCAGCTCACTTCAGGGGGCGAATCAGCCCCAGCATTTT. This sequence encodes CASSLQGANQPQHF.

The rearrangement uses TRBV25-1 and TRBJ2-3; D is perhaps TRBD1 (6 bases). The germline CDR1 and CDR2 sequences are MGHDK and SYGVNS. This CDR3 comprises 14 residues. V was cut by 6 bases and J by 4 bases, with 14 bases left in between. CDR3 residues: CASSPRGSSDTQYF. The DNA for the CDR3 is TGTGCCAGCAGCCCCAGGGGTAGCTCAGATACGCAGTATTTT.

The V gene is TRBV6-5, the J gene TRBJ1-1; 7 positions agree with TRBD1. This CDR3 has 13 residues. V gave up 6 bases and J gave up 1 base; unmatched junction bases: 2. Germline CDR1 is MNHEY and CDR2 is SVGAGI. CDR3 loop: CASSNRGNTEAFF. CDR3 nucleotide sequence: TGTGCCAGCAGCAACAGGGGGAACACTGAAGCTTTCTTT.

V and J are TRBV9 and TRBJ1-1; a weak D match, TRBD1 (5 bases). The CDR3 spans 13 residues. Germline assignment: CDR1 SGDLS and CDR2 YYNGEE. The V gene lost 1 base and the J gene lost 1 base, with 5 bases spanning the gap. CDR3 sequence (DNA): TGTGCCAGCAGCGTAAGGGGGAACACTGAAGCTTTCTTT. Translation: CASSVRGNTEAFF.

The chain is built from TRBV5-5 and TRBJ1-6; D unresolved. Looked up from germline, CDR1 is SGHKS and CDR2 is YYEKEE (reference sequence). This CDR3 contains 15 residues. Between the trimmed V and J ends, which lost 0 bases and 3 bases, there was a span of 7 bases. The CDR3 DNA reads TGTGCCAGCAGCTTGGTTTCAGGCTATAATTCACCCCTCCACTTT. Amino acids: CASSLVSGYNSPLHF.

This chain connects TRBV2 to TRBJ1-5; 7 bases are shared with TRBD1. CDR1 is SNHLY and CDR2 is FYNNEI in the germline V gene. After removal of 4 bases from V and 7 bases from J, the junction contained 4 bases not matched to a gene. The CDR3 is made up of 13 amino acids. Here the CDR3 reads CASSATGEQPQHF. In nucleotides, the CDR3 is TGTGCCAGCAGTGCTACAGGGGAACAGCCCCAGCATTTT.

A few counts support this clone. Other DNA sequences within the sample encode an identical CDR3. The chain joins TRBV7-2 to TRBJ2-1, with 9 bases aligning to TRBD2. Germline assignment: CDR1 SGHTA and CDR2 FQGNSA. Germline trimming cut 4 bases from V and 5 bases from J; bases unmatched to any gene: 6. There are 15 residues in the CDR3. The CDR3 sequence is CASSSEGLANNEQFF. In DNA form, the CDR3 reads TGTGCCAGCAGCTCCGAGGGACTAGCTAACAATGAGCAGTTCTTC.

The chain combines TRBV6-5 with TRBJ1-3; 7 bases are shared with TRBD1. V lost 2 bases to trimming and J lost 1 base; unmatched junction nucleotides: 5. Germline lookup yields CDR1 MNHEY and CDR2 SVGAGI. The CDR3 has 16 amino acids. The CDR3 region has the DNA TGTGCCAGCAGTTACAGCACAGGGGTGTCTGGAAACACCATATATTTT. It encodes CASSYSTGVSGNTIYF.

CDR3 DNA: TGTGCCAGCAGCCAAGAGGGAGGGCAGCCCCAGCATTTT. It specifies CASSQEGGQPQHF. This chain connects TRBV3-1 (or the pseudogene TRBV3-2) to TRBJ1-5; no firm D call. The V gene's germline CDR1 is LGHDT and CDR2 YNNKEL (reference sequence). Trimming cost V 0 bases and J 7 bases, with 7 bases left between them. This CDR3 spans 13 amino acids.

This clone came up once. The rearrangement joins TRBV28 to TRBJ1-2; 8 positions match TRBD1. V was clipped by 6 bases and J by 0 bases; unmatched bases: 15. Germline CDR1 reads MDHEN; CDR2 reads SYDVKM. The CDR3 is 18 amino acids. CDR3 in DNA: TGTGCCAGCAGCTCGGAGGGGCAGGGGGCCCCCTCTAACTATGGCTACACCTTC. Its translation is CASSSEGQGAPSNYGYTF.

The gene calls are TRBV7-9 and TRBJ1-6; TRBD1 aligns across 9 bases. The CDR3 has 18 amino acids. The trim removed 2 bases at V and 4 bases at J, leaving 9 bases unmatched. In germline, CDR1 is SEHNR, CDR2 FQNEAQ (reference sequence). CDR3 coding DNA: TGTGCCAGCAGCTTACCGGGACAGGGACGATTTTATAATTCACCCCTCCACTTT. Amino acids: CASSLPGQGRFYNSPLHF.

As for this clone: At the DNA level, this CDR3 is encoded by other sequences in the same sample as well. This chain links TRBV3-1 (or the pseudogene TRBV3-2) with TRBJ2-7; tentatively, D is TRBD1 (6 bases). The CDR3 length is 15 residues. With 2 bases removed from V and 7 bases from J, the gap between germline ends came to 18 bases. CDR1 LGHDT and CDR2 YNNKEL come from the germline V gene (reference sequence). The CDR3 sequence is CASSQIRDRLGEQYF. In DNA form, the CDR3 reads TGTGCCAGCAGCCAAATCCGAGACAGGTTGGGGGAGCAGTACTTC.

The chain recombines TRBV7-3 with TRBJ2-1, with TRBD1 matching 7 bases. Germline values: CDR1 SGHTA, CDR2 FQGTGA. The CDR3 runs to 15 residues. V was clipped by 6 bases and J by 0 bases; unmatched bases: 5. CDR3 residues: CASSLDRDSYNEQFF. CDR3 in DNA: TGTGCCAGCAGTCTTGACAGGGACTCCTACAATGAGCAGTTCTTC.

This chain links TRBV5-1 with TRBJ2-3; 7 bases match TRBD2. Looked up from germline, CDR1 is SGHRS and CDR2 is YFSETQ. CDR3 length equals 16 residues. V was pared by 0 bases and J by 3 bases, with 7 bases of the junction left unmatched. CDR3 DNA: TGCGCCAGCAGCTTGGTTGCCTTGGGGGGGACAGATACGCAGTATTTT. Its protein product is CASSLVALGGTDTQYF.

V and J are TRBV28 and TRBJ1-2; no reliable D call. With 0 bases removed from V and 4 bases from J, the gap between germline ends came to 15 bases. There are 16 residues in the CDR3. The germline V gene has CDR1 MDHEN and CDR2 SYDVKM. The CDR3 loop is CASSLWGSTKVYGYTF. The CDR3 DNA is TGTGCCAGCAGTTTATGGGGGAGTACTAAGGTCTATGGCTACACCTTC.

The V and J genes are TRBV11-2 and TRBJ2-7; tentatively, D is TRBD1 (6 bases). The CDR3 runs 13 residues. The V gene lost 3 bases and the J gene lost 7 bases, with 13 bases spanning the gap. Looked up from germline, CDR1 is SGHAT and CDR2 is FQNNGV. The CDR3 reads CASSLGHRLEQYF. DNA for the CDR3: TGTGCCAGCAGCTTGGGACACCGCCTGGAGCAGTACTTC.